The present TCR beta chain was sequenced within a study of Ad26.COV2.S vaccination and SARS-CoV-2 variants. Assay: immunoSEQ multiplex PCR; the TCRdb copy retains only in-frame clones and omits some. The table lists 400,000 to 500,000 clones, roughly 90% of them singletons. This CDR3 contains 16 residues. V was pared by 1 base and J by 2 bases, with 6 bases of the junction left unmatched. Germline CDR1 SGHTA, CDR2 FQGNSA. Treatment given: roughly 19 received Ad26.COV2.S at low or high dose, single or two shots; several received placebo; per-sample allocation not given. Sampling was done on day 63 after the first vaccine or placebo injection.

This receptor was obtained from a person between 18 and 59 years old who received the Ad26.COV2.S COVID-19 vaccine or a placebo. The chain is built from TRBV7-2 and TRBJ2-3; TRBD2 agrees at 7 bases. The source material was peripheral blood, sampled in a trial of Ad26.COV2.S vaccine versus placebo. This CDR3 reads CASSLGAGLNTDTQYF. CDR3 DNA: TGTGCCAGCAGCTTAGGAGCGGGGCTCAACACAGATACGCAGTATTTT.